The 6 T cell receptor beta chains given below trace back to one sample, sequenced in a study of CD8+CD57+ T cells in acquired aplastic anemia. Patients chosen for sequencing had shown CD8+CD57+ cell expansion by flow cytometry. Genomic DNA provided the template from which TCR beta VDJ and CDR3 profiles were obtained. TCRdb passed the reads through MiXCR, listing each CDR3 protein once. The sample lists 80,000 or so distinct CDR3 sequences, roughly two thirds occurring once. Sequences were obtained from sorted CD4+, CD8+, or CD8+CD57+ T cells (not recorded which) from PBMCs. These receptors were obtained from a human donor with aplastic anemia.

This chain connects TRBV20-1 to TRBJ1-5, with TRBD1 identical over 8 bases. The junction had 3 bases not matched to a gene; V was cut back by 3 bases and J by 2 bases. The CDR3 runs 14 residues. CDR1 and CDR2 (germline): DFQATT, SNEGSKA (reference sequence). CDR3 region: CSARAQGGNQPQHF. The CDR3 coding sequence is TGCAGTGCTAGGGCACAGGGGGGCAATCAGCCCCAGCATTTT.

The J gene is TRBJ2-1, the V gene TRBV4-1; D assignment may be TRBD1 or TRBD2 (5 bases each). CDR1 and CDR2 from the germline V gene are MGHRA and YSYEKL. The V and J ends lost 1 base and 9 bases respectively, with 10 bases between them. The CDR3 sequence is 13 residues long. The CDR3 DNA follows: TGCGCCAGCAGCCAAGGTCCTGGGGGTGAGCAGTTCTTC. This gives the protein CASSQGPGGEQFF.

This chain connects TRBV7-9 to TRBJ1-1; tentative D call: TRBD1 (5 bases). V was clipped by 3 bases and J by 10 bases, with 18 bases between them. Per germline, CDR1 SEHNR and CDR2 FQNEAQ (reference sequence). The CDR3 sequence is 14 residues long. The CDR3 spells CASSLVGETRGAFF. In DNA, the CDR3 is TGTGCCAGCAGCTTGGTGGGGGAAACAAGGGGAGCTTTCTTT.

The J gene is TRBJ2-3, the V gene TRBV20-1; 7 bases fit TRBD2. V lost 3 bases, J lost 6 bases, and 0 bases stayed unmatched. The germline V gene has CDR1 DFQATT and CDR2 SNEGSKA (reference sequence). The CDR3 spans 11 residues. The DNA of the CDR3 is TGCAGTGCTAGGGGGGGGGATACGCAGTATTTT. Translated, it gives CSARGGDTQYF.

This clonotype was detected many times. V is TRBV9 and J is TRBJ1-3; D ambiguous. V gave up 9 bases and J gave up 1 base, with 8 bases separating them. The CDR3 length is 12 residues. Per the germline V gene, CDR1 is SGDLS and CDR2 is YYNGEE. The CDR3 DNA sequence: TGTGCCACTCGAGGATCTGGAAACACCATATATTTT. Translating it yields CATRGSGNTIYF. Full variable domain (remainder filled in from reference TRBV9 and TRBJ1-3): DSGVTQTPKHLITATGQRVTLRCSPRSGDLSVYWYQQSLDQGLQFLIQYYNGEERAKGNILERFSAQQFPDLHSELNLSSLELGDSALYFCATRGSGNTIYFGEGSWLTVV.

V usage is TRBV7-2 and J usage is TRBJ1-6, with 10 bases matching TRBD1. Germline trimming cut 4 bases from V and 7 bases from J; bases unmatched to any gene: 4. CDR3 length: 15 amino acids. In germline, CDR1 is SGHTA, CDR2 FQGNSA. CDR3 DNA sequence: TGTGCCAGCAGCTACCGGGACAGGGGCAATTCACCCCTCCACTTT. Its protein product is CASSYRDRGNSPLHF.